Described below is a single T cell receptor beta chain sequence and its context. Its antigen remains unidentified. The sample belongs to a study of T cell responses to AZD1222 COVID-19 vaccine. Assay used: immunoSEQ multiplex PCR; TCRdb lists only in-frame clones, some missing. The sample lists over 90,000 clones; 86% were seen once. Study-level results: There were vaccine-associated CD4 TCRs across spike, dominant at 160-218 and 743-854.

This CDR3 contains 15 residues. After removal of 8 bases from V and 7 bases from J, the junction contained 14 bases not matched to a gene. In germline, CDR1 is SGHTA, CDR2 FQGTGA. The TCR was taken from an adult in good health. The source material was peripheral blood, sampled on day 0 of AZD1222 vaccination. The V call is TRBV7-3, the J call TRBJ2-1; TRBD2 matches at 7 bases. CDR3 protein: CASPPRRAGTNEQFF. CDR3 nucleotides: TGTGCCAGCCCCCCCCGTAGAGCGGGAACAAATGAGCAGTTCTTC.